What follows are 10 T cell receptor beta chains derived from one specimen sequenced in a study of blood T cells in healthy people across ages. Then a second PCR, running roughly 6 to 11 cycles, was carried out with a sample-barcoded 5' primer and a J-beta primer mix. One entry per CDR3 protein results from TCRdb running MiXCR on the 5' RACE reads. Counted here are 1.5 million to 2 million distinct CDR3 sequences, around half occurring once; the ten biggest clones make up approximately 2.1%. The sample comprised blood. The receptors stem from a woman aged 40 to 55 in good health.

The V call is TRBV11-1, the J call TRBJ2-3; perhaps TRBD1 as D (5 bases). The V end lost 3 bases, the J end lost 2 bases, and 15 bases lay between the germline ends. This CDR3 spans 16 amino acids. Germline V gives CDR1 SGHAT, CDR2 FQDESV (reference sequence). This CDR3 is CASSFVDRDVTDTQYF. The CDR3 region has the DNA TGTGCCAGCAGCTTCGTCGACAGAGACGTCACAGATACGCAGTATTTT. The full variable domain, in which reference TRBV11-1 and TRBJ2-3 provide the parts outside the CDR3, is EAEVAQSPRYKITEKSQAVAFWCDPISGHATLYWYRQILGQGPELLVQFQDESVVDDSQLPKDRFSAERLKGVDSTLKIQPAELGDSAMYLCASSFVDRDVTDTQYFGPGTRLTVL.

The chain recombines TRBV7-9 with TRBJ1-1; no clear D. The CDR3 consists of 18 residues. Germline values: CDR1 SEHNR, CDR2 FQNEAQ (reference sequence). Trimming took 1 base from V and 4 from J, leaving 22 bases between them. The CDR3 loop is CASSLGRGRRKWGTEAFF. DNA of the CDR3: TGTGCCAGCAGCTTAGGAAGAGGGAGGAGGAAATGGGGCACTGAAGCTTTCTTT.

To note about this clonotype: The junction departs from the called germline gene at one end, perhaps through a read error. The rearrangement uses TRBV7-2 and TRBJ1-2; the D is unclear. In germline, CDR1 is SGHTA, CDR2 FQGNSA. CDR3 length: 15 residues. Here the CDR3 DNA reads TGTGCCAGCAGCTTCGACAACAAACTAAGCTATAGCTACACCTTC. Its protein is CASSFDNKLSYSYTF.

V gene TRBV14 combines with J gene TRBJ2-1, with D hard to call. This CDR3 has 12 residues. The germline V gene encodes CDR1 SGHDN and CDR2 FVKESK. V lost 4 bases, J lost 7 bases, and 8 bases lay in between. The DNA for the CDR3 is TGTGCCAGCAGCCCTAATGTAAATGAGCAGTTCTTC. Translation: CASSPNVNEQFF.

This chain links TRBV6-6 with TRBJ1-6; no clear D gene. Deletions cut 6 bases from V and 4 bases from J, with 7 bases between. Germline CDR1 MNHNY, CDR2 SVGAGI (reference sequence). CDR3 length: 13 residues. The CDR3 nucleotides are TGTGCCAGCAGGACACCTTATAATTCACCCCTCCACTTT. It specifies CASRTPYNSPLHF.

The gene calls are TRBV28 and TRBJ1-5; tentatively, D is TRBD1 (5 bases). Trimming removed 7 bases at V and 9 bases at J, with 16 bases between. There are 13 residues in the CDR3. The germline V gene has CDR1 MDHEN and CDR2 SYDVKM. The CDR3 protein is CASTLGGIGPQHF. CDR3 in DNA: TGTGCCAGCACCCTCGGGGGTATCGGGCCCCAGCATTTT.

The genes are TRBV7-8 and TRBJ2-1; tentative D call: TRBD1 (6 bases). The CDR3 consists of 13 residues. V was trimmed by 1 base and J by 6 bases, leaving 7 bases between them. Germline V gene sequence: CDR1 SGHVS, CDR2 FQNEAQ. For the CDR3, the DNA is TGTGCCAGCAGCTTAGGACAGGTCAATGAGCAGTTCTTC. It translates to CASSLGQVNEQFF.

This chain uses TRBV4-1 with TRBJ2-3; TRBD2 might be the D (6 bases). Between the trimmed V and J ends, which lost 4 bases and 2 bases, there was a span of 13 bases. Germline V gene data show CDR1 as MGHRA and CDR2 as YSYEKL. This CDR3 comprises 15 residues. This CDR3 reads CASSPWGDITDTQYF. DNA of the CDR3: TGCGCCAGCAGCCCTTGGGGGGATATCACAGATACGCAGTATTTT.

J is TRBJ2-1 and V is TRBV20-1; 9 nucleotides line up with TRBD2. Unmatched junction bases numbered 16, after V lost 7 bases and J lost 0 bases. Germline lookup yields CDR1 DFQATT and CDR2 SNEGSKA (reference sequence). The CDR3 consists of 18 residues. The CDR3 protein is CSGISAGGKGTSYNEQFF. The CDR3 DNA reads as TGCAGTGGTATTTCAGCGGGGGGAAAGGGGACCTCCTACAATGAGCAGTTCTTC.

The chain links TRBV20-1 to TRBJ2-3; 7 nucleotides align to TRBD1. Per germline, CDR1 DFQATT and CDR2 SNEGSKA (reference sequence). V was clipped by 5 bases and J by 6 bases; unmatched bases: 11. The CDR3 has 14 residues. The CDR3 DNA sequence: TGCAGTGCTGGGGACAGAGGGGGAGTGGATACGCAGTATTTT. Translating gives CSAGDRGGVDTQYF.